The 15 T cell receptor beta chains in this list originate from one sample, sequenced in a study of Graves' ophthalmopathy and Graves' hyperthyroidism. Beta-chain TCR CDR3 regions were amplified from RNA transcripts. HTBI primers were used in a first-round RT-PCR, which preceded a second-round multiplex PCR. TCRdb analysed the multiplex PCR reads with MiXCR anew, one entry per CDR3 protein. The data contain 350,000 to 400,000 distinct CDR3 sequences, around 20% of them singletons. The specimen sequenced was peripheral blood. The source is a woman younger than 35 with Graves' ophthalmopathy.

This clonotype has at least ten counts. The J gene is TRBJ2-7, the V gene TRBV29-1; D unclear. The germline gives CDR1 SQVTM, CDR2 ANQGSEA. Deletions cut 3 bases from V and 4 bases from J, with 7 bases between. This CDR3 contains 11 residues. CDR3 bases: TGCAGCGTTGATATGGAGTACGAGCAGTACTTC. It codes for CSVDMEYEQYF.

V is TRBV12-3 or TRBV12-4 and J is TRBJ1-2; 8 nucleotides match TRBD1. Trimming removed 7 bases from V and 2 bases from J; junction bases left unmatched: 9. The CDR3 length is 15 residues. The CDR3 DNA follows: TGTGCCAGCACCAGCGGACAGGGTGACAACTATGGCTACACCTTC. It codes for CASTSGQGDNYGYTF.

Many counts were recorded for this clonotype. One end of the junction varies from germline; a read error may be responsible. This chain joins TRBV30 and TRBJ2-2, with D possibly being TRBD1 or TRBD2 (5 bases each). This CDR3 region has 14 residues. The germline V gene encodes CDR1 GTSNPN and CDR2 SVGIG (reference sequence). The CDR3 loop reads CAWSVGLHTGELSF. The CDR3 DNA reads TGTGCCTGGAGTGTGGGGCTTCACACCGGGGAGCTGTCTTTT.

The chain carries TRBV6-5 and TRBJ2-5; 9 bases are a match to TRBD2. Germline CDR1 and CDR2: MNHEY and SVGAGI. V trimming: 5 bases; J trimming: 2 bases; junction bases outside the gene matches: 9. The CDR3 covers 16 residues. In nucleotides, the CDR3 is TGTGCCAGCAGTAACCAAGCGGGAGGCCCACAAGAGACCCAGTACTTC. Translating gives CASSNQAGGPQETQYF.

This chain joins TRBV28 and TRBJ2-5, with D perhaps given as TRBD1 or TRBD2 (5 bases each). The CDR3 is 14 amino acids. Trimming left V 7 bases short and J 5 bases short, with 17 bases between. From germline, CDR1 is MDHEN and CDR2 SYDVKM. The CDR3 DNA reads as TGTGCCAGCAAGCTCGGGACCACTCGGGAGACCCAGTACTTC. Protein sequence: CASKLGTTRETQYF.

This clonotype was picked up many times. The V gene is TRBV6-2 or TRBV6-3, the J gene TRBJ1-5; maybe TRBD1 (5 bases). Trimming removed 4 bases at V and 6 bases at J, with 16 bases between. CDR1 is MNHEY and CDR2 is SVGEGT in the germline V gene. The CDR3 length is 15 residues. The CDR3 DNA reads TGTGCCAGCAGTTCTACCAGGGCCTGGGGTCAGCCCCAGCATTTT. This translates into CASSSTRAWGQPQHF.

This clonotype came up many times. The chain is built from TRBV6-5 and TRBJ2-5, with D possibly matching TRBD1 (6 bases). The CDR3 covers 15 residues. V was shortened by 4 bases and J by 5 bases, with 17 bases between the two germline ends. CDR1 and CDR2 (germline): MNHEY, SVGAGI. Here the CDR3 reads CASSSTTRRGETQYF. CDR3 DNA sequence: TGTGCCAGCAGTTCCACGACCAGAAGGGGGGAGACCCAGTACTTC.

CDR3 region: CASSRWGAGAYKTQYF. Here the CDR3 DNA reads TGTGCCAGCAGCCGTTGGGGAGCGGGAGCTTATAAGACCCAGTACTTC. The chain links TRBV7-3 to TRBJ2-5, with 8 positions matching TRBD2. From germline, CDR1 is SGHTA and CDR2 FQGTGA. The ends lost 5 bases at V and 6 bases at J; junction bases unmatched: 14. There are 16 residues in the CDR3. The variable domain in full, with the rest retrieved from reference TRBV7-3 and TRBJ2-5, is GAGVSQTPSNKVTEKGKYVELRCDPISGHTALYWYRQSLGQGPEFLIYFQGTGAADDSGLPNDRFFAVRPEGSVSTLKIQRTERGDSAVYLCASSRWGAGAYKTQYFGPGTRLLVL.

This chain links TRBV28 with TRBJ1-5; D ambiguous. CDR3 length: 12 residues. The germline CDR1 and CDR2 sequences are MDHEN and SYDVKM. Trimming shortened V by 7 bases and J by 7 bases, and 11 bases separated the two germline ends. The CDR3 DNA sequence: TGTGCCAGCACAACGATAGAACAGCCCCAGCATTTT. It translates to CASTTIEQPQHF.

This clonotype was seen ten or more times. CDR3 amino acids: CAWSVDGKRTATYEQYF. CDR3 coding DNA: TGTGCCTGGAGTGTGGACGGGAAAAGGACAGCAACCTACGAGCAGTACTTC. This chain links TRBV30 with TRBJ2-7, with D tentatively TRBD1 (6 bases). CDR3 length: 17 residues. V was shortened by 0 bases and J by 2 bases, with 20 bases between the two germline ends. The germline V gene has CDR1 GTSNPN and CDR2 SVGIG (reference sequence).

In this sample, this clonotype turned up a few times. The chain has TRBV5-1 and TRBJ2-2; the match to TRBD1 covers 11 bases. The CDR3 consists of 15 residues. V dropped 3 bases and J dropped 5; count of bases not matched to a gene: 3. CDR1 and CDR2 (germline): SGHRS, YFSETQ. The CDR3 DNA reads TGCGCCAGCAGCTGGACAGGGGGCTGGACCGGGGAGCTGTTTTTT. Encoded protein: CASSWTGGWTGELFF. Looking up the rest from reference TRBV5-1 and TRBJ2-2 gives the full variable domain: KAGVTQTPRYLIKTRGQQVTLSCSPISGHRSVSWYQQTPGQGLQFLFEYFSETQRNKGNFPGRFSGRQFSNSRSEMNVSTLELGDSALYLCASSWTGGWTGELFFGEGSRLTVL.

This clonotype was observed at least ten times. This chain joins TRBV12-3 or TRBV12-4 and TRBJ2-7; 7 nucleotides line up with TRBD1. This CDR3 is built from 14 residues. The V and J ends lost 5 bases and 2 bases, in that order; junction bases with no gene match: 6. The CDR3 here is CASSITGQPYEQYF. The CDR3 region has the DNA TGTGCCAGCAGTATCACGGGACAGCCCTACGAGCAGTACTTC.

J is TRBJ2-2 and V is TRBV12-3 or TRBV12-4; maybe TRBD1 (6 bases). With 2 bases removed from V and 8 bases from J, the gap between germline ends came to 15 bases. This CDR3 is built from 15 residues. The CDR3 DNA sequence: TGTGCCAGCAGTTTACCACAGGGTTTAAGGGGGGAGCTGTTTTTT. Amino acid sequence: CASSLPQGLRGELFF.

This clonotype was seen ten or more times. The chain's CDR3 is CASHWGAGGAKEAFF. The CDR3 DNA reads TGTGCCAGTCATTGGGGAGCAGGGGGGGCCAAAGAAGCTTTCTTT. J is TRBJ1-1 and V is TRBV19, with TRBD1 matching over 7 bases. The CDR3 runs 15 residues. Unmatched junction bases numbered 17, after V lost 8 bases and J lost 8 bases. The germline V gene encodes CDR1 LNHDA and CDR2 SQIVND (reference sequence).

This clonotype has a count of ten or more. The CDR3, as DNA: TGTGCCAGTAGTCAACGGGGGACTCTTGGAACCCGTACCTACGAGCAGTACTTC. It codes for CASSQRGTLGTRTYEQYF. V is TRBV19 and J is TRBJ2-7, with D possibly being TRBD2 (6 bases). This CDR3 is 18 amino acids long. Germline V lookup: CDR1 LNHDA, CDR2 SQIVND (reference sequence). Deletions cut 5 bases from V and 2 bases from J, with 25 bases between.